This T cell receptor beta chain was identified during a study of brain metastases from non-small cell lung cancer. The repertoire was sequenced with immunoSEQ multiplex PCR; TCRdb's copy has only in-frame clones and lacks some. This sample has about 2,000 clones, with under 90% found just once. Trimming pared 6 bases from V and 4 bases from J, leaving 9 bases between. The CDR3 runs to 12 residues. Germline assignment: CDR1 MNHEY and CDR2 SVGAGI. The clonotype originates from a donor at least 40 years old with non-small cell lung cancer. Sequencing used tumor-adjacent normal tissue. The J gene is TRBJ1-2, the V gene TRBV6-5; D ambiguous. The CDR3 nucleotides read TGTGCCAGCAGATTGGACCTCTATGGCTACACCTTC. Translation: CASRLDLYGYTF.